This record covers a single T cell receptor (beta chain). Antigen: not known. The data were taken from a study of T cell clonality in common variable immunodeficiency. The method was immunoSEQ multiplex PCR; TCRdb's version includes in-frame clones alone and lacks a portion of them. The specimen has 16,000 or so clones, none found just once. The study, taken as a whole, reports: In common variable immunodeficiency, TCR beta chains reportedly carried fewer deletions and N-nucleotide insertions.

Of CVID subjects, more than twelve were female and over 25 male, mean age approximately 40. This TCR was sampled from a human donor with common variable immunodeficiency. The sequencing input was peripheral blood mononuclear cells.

CDR3 DNA (partial): TGTGCCAGCAGTTCAACAGGGTGGGGTTCCTACGAG. Protein sequence: CASSSTGWGSYE. The whole CDR3 sequence reads CASSSTGWGSYEQYF. The chain carries TRBV2 and TRBJ2-7; D perhaps matches TRBD1 (6 bases). Read data end 3 residues before the CDR3 end; the end is taken from the germline J gene. With 5 bases removed from V and 1 base from J, the gap between germline ends came to 15 bases. This CDR3 has 15 residues. Germline CDR1 is SNHLY and CDR2 is FYNNEI.